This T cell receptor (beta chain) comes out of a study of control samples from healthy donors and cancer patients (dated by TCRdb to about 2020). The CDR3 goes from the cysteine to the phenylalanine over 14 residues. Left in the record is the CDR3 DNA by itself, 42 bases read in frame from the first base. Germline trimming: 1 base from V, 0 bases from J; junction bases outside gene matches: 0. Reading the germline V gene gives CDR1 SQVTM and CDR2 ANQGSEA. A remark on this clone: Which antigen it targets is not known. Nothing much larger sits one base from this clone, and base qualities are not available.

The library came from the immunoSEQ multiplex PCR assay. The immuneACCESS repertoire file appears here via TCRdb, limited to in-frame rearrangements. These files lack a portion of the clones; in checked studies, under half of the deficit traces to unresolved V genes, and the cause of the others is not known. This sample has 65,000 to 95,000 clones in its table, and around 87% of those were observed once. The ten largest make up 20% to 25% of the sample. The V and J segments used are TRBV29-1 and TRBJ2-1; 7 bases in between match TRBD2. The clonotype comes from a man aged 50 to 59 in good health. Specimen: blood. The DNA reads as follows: TGCAGCGTTGAAGGCGGGAGCTCCTACAATGAGCAGTTCTTC. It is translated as CSVEGGSSYNEQFF.